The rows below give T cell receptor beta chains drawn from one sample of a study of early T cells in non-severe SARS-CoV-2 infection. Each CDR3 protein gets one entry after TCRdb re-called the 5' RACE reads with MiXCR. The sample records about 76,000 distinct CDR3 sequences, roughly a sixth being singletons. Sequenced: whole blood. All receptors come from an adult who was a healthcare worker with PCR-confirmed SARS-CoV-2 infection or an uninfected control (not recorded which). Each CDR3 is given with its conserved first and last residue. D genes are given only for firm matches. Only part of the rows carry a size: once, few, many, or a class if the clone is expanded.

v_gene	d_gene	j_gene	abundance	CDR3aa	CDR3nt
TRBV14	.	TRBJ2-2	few	CASSPGSGTQNTGELFF	TGTGCCAGCAGCCCCGGATCCGGGACACAGAACACCGGGGAGCTGTTTTTT
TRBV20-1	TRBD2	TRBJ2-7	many	CSARLAGGAGNSYEQYF	TGCAGTGCTAGATTGGCCGGGGGGGCCGGGAACTCCTACGAGCAGTACTTC
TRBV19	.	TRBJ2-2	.	CASSNTGELFF	TGTGCCAGTAGTAACACCGGGGAGCTGTTTTTT
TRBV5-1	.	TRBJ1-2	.	CASRENRAPNYGYTF	TGCGCCAGCAGAGAGAACAGGGCCCCAAACTATGGCTACACCTTC
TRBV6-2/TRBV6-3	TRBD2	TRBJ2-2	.	CASSPITGGAGELFF	TGTGCCAGCAGTCCCATCACGGGAGGGGCCGGGGAGCTGTTTTTT
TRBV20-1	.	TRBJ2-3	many	CSAPLRDTQYF	TGCAGTGCTCCTTTAAGGGATACGCAGTATTTT
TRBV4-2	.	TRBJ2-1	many	CASSLGTVPYNEQFF	TGTGCCAGCAGCCTAGGGACTGTGCCCTACAATGAGCAGTTCTTC
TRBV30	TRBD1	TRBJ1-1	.	CAWKRTGGMNTEAFF	TGTGCCTGGAAGAGGACAGGGGGCATGAACACTGAAGCTTTCTTT
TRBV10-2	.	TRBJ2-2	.	CASSESIGTGELFF	TGCGCCAGCAGTGAGAGCATCGGCACCGGGGAGCTGTTTTTT
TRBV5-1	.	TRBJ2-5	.	CASSAQPGHTRETQYF	TGCGCCAGCAGCGCGCAACCGGGACACACCAGGGAGACCCAGTACTTC
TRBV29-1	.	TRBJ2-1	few	CSVDPLESPYNEQFF	TGCAGCGTTGACCCCCTAGAATCCCCCTACAATGAGCAGTTCTTC
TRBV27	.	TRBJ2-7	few	CASSLSSVSRSYEQYF	TGTGCCAGCAGTTTAAGCTCGGTCAGTCGGTCCTACGAGCAGTACTTC
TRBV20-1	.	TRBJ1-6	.	CSARVSGVVNSPLHF	TGCAGTGCTAGAGTTTCAGGGGTGGTCAATTCACCCCTCCACTTT
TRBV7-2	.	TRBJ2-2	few	CASSSRRNTGELFF	TGTGCCAGCAGTTCCCGGAGGAACACCGGGGAGCTGTTTTTT
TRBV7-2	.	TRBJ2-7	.	CASSPSAGAYEQYF	TGTGCCAGCAGCCCCAGTGCAGGGGCCTACGAGCAGTACTTC
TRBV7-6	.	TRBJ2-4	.	CASSLDPGQGNIQYF	TGTGCCAGCAGCTTAGATCCCGGGCAAGGAAACATTCAGTACTTC
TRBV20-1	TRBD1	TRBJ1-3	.	CSASNRGPGNTIYF	TGCAGTGCTAGTAACAGGGGGCCTGGAAACACCATATATTTT
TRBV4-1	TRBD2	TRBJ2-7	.	CASSQAGTSGYGEQYF	TGCGCCAGCAGCCAGGCAGGGACTAGCGGGTACGGCGAGCAGTACTTC
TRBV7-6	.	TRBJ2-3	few	CASSSHSGAGDTQYF	TGTGCCAGCAGCTCCCACTCAGGGGCCGGGGATACGCAGTATTTT
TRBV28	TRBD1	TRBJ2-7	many	CASSATGGYEQYF	TGTGCCAGCAGTGCAACAGGGGGCTACGAGCAGTACTTC
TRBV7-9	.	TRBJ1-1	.	CASSLVRATEAFF	TGTGCCAGCAGCTTGGTTAGGGCCACTGAAGCTTTCTTT
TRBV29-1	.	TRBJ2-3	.	CSGSSDTQYF	TGCAGCGGTTCTTCAGATACGCAGTATTTT
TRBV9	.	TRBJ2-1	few	CASSVVQGRSEQFF	TGTGCCAGCAGCGTAGTACAGGGCCGGAGTGAGCAGTTCTTC
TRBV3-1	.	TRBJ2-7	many	CASSQAQRSYEQYF	TGTGCCAGCAGCCAAGCCCAGCGGTCCTACGAGCAGTACTTC
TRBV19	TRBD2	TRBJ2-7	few	CASSISSGYSYEQYF	TGTGCCAGTAGTATATCTAGCGGTTACTCCTACGAGCAGTACTTC
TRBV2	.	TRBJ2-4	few	CASSDDQGFANIQYF	TGTGCCAGCAGTGATGATCAGGGTTTTGCCAACATTCAGTACTTC
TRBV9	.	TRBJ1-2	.	CASSKGGRDYGYTF	TGTGCCAGCAGCAAAGGGGGTAGGGACTATGGCTACACCTTC
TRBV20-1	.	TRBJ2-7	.	CSAPTVGSSYEQYF	TGCAGTGCTCCCACCGTAGGGAGCTCCTACGAGCAGTACTTC
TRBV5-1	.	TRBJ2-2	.	CASSYLQGYTGELFF	TGCGCCAGCAGCTATTTACAGGGTTACACCGGGGAGCTGTTTTTT
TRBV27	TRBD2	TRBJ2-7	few	CASSLTSGRGYEQYF	TGTGCCAGCAGTTTGACTAGCGGGAGGGGCTACGAGCAGTACTTC
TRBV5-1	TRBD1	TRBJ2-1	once	CASSLLRGSYNEQFF	TGCGCCAGCAGCTTGCTCAGGGGGTCCTACAATGAGCAGTTCTTC
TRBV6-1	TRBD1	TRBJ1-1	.	CASSDTGVIEAFF	TGTGCCAGCAGCGACACAGGGGTCATTGAAGCTTTCTTT
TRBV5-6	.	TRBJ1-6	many	CASSGTYDNSPLHF	TGTGCCAGCAGCGGGACATACGATAATTCACCCCTCCACTTT
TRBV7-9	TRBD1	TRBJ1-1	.	CASSPTGEAGRGTEAFF	TGTGCCAGCAGCCCCACAGGGGAAGCGGGTCGGGGCACTGAAGCTTTCTTT
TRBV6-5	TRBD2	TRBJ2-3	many	CASSPTSGGAAVREDTQYF	TGTGCCAGCAGCCCTACTAGCGGGGGGGCCGCAGTCCGAGAAGATACACAGTATTTT
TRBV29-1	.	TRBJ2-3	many	CSVGAVRGTDTQYF	TGCAGCGTTGGAGCAGTCCGGGGAACAGATACGCAGTATTTT